Listed below are T cell receptor beta chains from one sample, sequenced in a study of CXCR3-negative and CXCR3-positive naive CD8 T cells. TCRdb reprocessed the 5' RACE reads; each CDR3 protein has one entry and no DNA is given. This sample's table reports about 110,000 distinct CDR3 sequences. Sequenced sample: naive CXCR3+ CD8+ T cells from blood. The receptors were gathered from a human donor in good health. Some clones in this sample may be carry-over from other donors' samples. Both conserved end residues are part of each CDR3.

j_gene: TRBJ2-5; v_gene: TRBV7-9; CDR3aa: CASSSFDRSQETQYF
j_gene: TRBJ2-3; v_gene: TRBV30; CDR3aa: CAWSVGGRGDTQYF
j_gene: TRBJ2-7; v_gene: TRBV12-3/TRBV12-4; CDR3aa: CASGQYYYEQYF
j_gene: TRBJ1-2; v_gene: TRBV29-1; CDR3aa: CSVVDDYGYTF
j_gene: TRBJ2-1; v_gene: TRBV7-3; CDR3aa: CASSLDSGMGNEQFF
j_gene: TRBJ2-7; v_gene: TRBV7-9; CDR3aa: CASSGRYDPEQYF
j_gene: TRBJ2-7; v_gene: TRBV12-3/TRBV12-4; CDR3aa: CASSPGGEQYF
j_gene: TRBJ1-1; v_gene: TRBV7-9; CDR3aa: CASSLPAPGQGINTEAFF
j_gene: TRBJ2-7; v_gene: TRBV7-9; CDR3aa: CASSLYGTDGNEQYF
j_gene: TRBJ2-3; v_gene: TRBV11-3; CDR3aa: CASSGRLAGEPDTQYF
j_gene: TRBJ2-2; v_gene: TRBV11-2; CDR3aa: CASSSGTGPGELFF
j_gene: TRBJ2-7; v_gene: TRBV6-2/TRBV6-3; CDR3aa: CASSTWRGEYEQYF
j_gene: TRBJ1-2; v_gene: TRBV30; CDR3aa: CAWSSTGASDGYTF
j_gene: TRBJ2-4; v_gene: TRBV9; CDR3aa: CAIPLGTLCLAKNIQYF
j_gene: TRBJ2-3; v_gene: TRBV12-3/TRBV12-4; CDR3aa: CASSLGGLAPDTQYF
j_gene: TRBJ1-2; v_gene: TRBV29-1; CDR3aa: CSVGDRERYGYTF
j_gene: TRBJ2-7; v_gene: TRBV15; CDR3aa: CATSRGRGNSYEQYF
j_gene: TRBJ2-3; v_gene: TRBV12-3/TRBV12-4; CDR3aa: CASRPEGDTQYF
j_gene: TRBJ2-1; v_gene: TRBV24-1; CDR3aa: CATSDQGGPLDEQFF
j_gene: TRBJ1-2; v_gene: TRBV4-3; CDR3aa: CASPTQGHGYGYTF
j_gene: TRBJ1-1; v_gene: TRBV9; CDR3aa: CASSVADGRNTEAFF
j_gene: TRBJ2-7; v_gene: TRBV27; CDR3aa: CASSSLWTSYEQYF
j_gene: TRBJ2-5; v_gene: TRBV12-3/TRBV12-4; CDR3aa: CASSLAGLRETQYF
j_gene: TRBJ2-7; v_gene: TRBV2; CDR3aa: CASSEAAGGSNEQYF
j_gene: TRBJ2-6; v_gene: TRBV7-9; CDR3aa: CASGPGAGANVLTF
j_gene: TRBJ2-7; v_gene: TRBV20-1; CDR3aa: CSATVSGERYEQYF
j_gene: TRBJ2-1; v_gene: TRBV7-9; CDR3aa: CSSSPPGGAEQFF
j_gene: TRBJ2-3; v_gene: TRBV2; CDR3aa: CASSGSGEGVITDTQYF
j_gene: TRBJ1-1; v_gene: TRBV7-9; CDR3aa: CASSLVLGAEAFF
j_gene: TRBJ2-7; v_gene: TRBV29-1; CDR3aa: CSVKPGWDKPYEQYF
j_gene: TRBJ2-5; v_gene: TRBV6-6; CDR3aa: CASSYSHTASLAGGPETQYF
j_gene: TRBJ1-6; v_gene: TRBV28; CDR3aa: CATDGWGPLHF
j_gene: TRBJ2-7; v_gene: TRBV14; CDR3aa: CASSQGPSYEQYF
j_gene: TRBJ1-1; v_gene: TRBV5-1; CDR3aa: CASSLSYGNTEAFF
j_gene: TRBJ2-5; v_gene: TRBV28; CDR3aa: CASSSIRTEAQETQYF
j_gene: TRBJ2-5; v_gene: TRBV10-2; CDR3aa: CASSESTRKTQYF
j_gene: TRBJ2-2; v_gene: TRBV7-3; CDR3aa: CASSTTSGRLAGELFF
j_gene: TRBJ2-7; v_gene: TRBV4-1; CDR3aa: CASSQVLSWGGSYEQYF
j_gene: TRBJ1-4; v_gene: TRBV11-3; CDR3aa: CASSLTTDYEKLFF
j_gene: TRBJ2-7; v_gene: TRBV4-1; CDR3aa: CASSQGGGIYEQYF
j_gene: TRBJ2-1; v_gene: TRBV5-6; CDR3aa: CASSLGTGGNYNEQFF
j_gene: TRBJ2-3; v_gene: TRBV29-1; CDR3aa: CSVEGDRGTDTQYF
j_gene: TRBJ2-7; v_gene: TRBV2; CDR3aa: CASSGTGGYEQYF
j_gene: TRBJ1-2; v_gene: TRBV11-2; CDR3aa: CASSSNYGYTF
j_gene: TRBJ2-2; v_gene: TRBV7-6; CDR3aa: CASSPPGAGELFF
j_gene: TRBJ2-7; v_gene: TRBV5-6; CDR3aa: CASSGYSGDPFYEQYF
j_gene: TRBJ2-7; v_gene: TRBV29-1; CDR3aa: CSVAYDRIGRYEQYF
j_gene: TRBJ2-1; v_gene: TRBV19; CDR3aa: CASSISAYNEQFF
j_gene: TRBJ2-7; v_gene: TRBV29-1; CDR3aa: CSAGTGENYEQYF
j_gene: TRBJ1-4; v_gene: TRBV28; CDR3aa: CASSSRTDPNEKLFF
j_gene: TRBJ2-7; v_gene: TRBV2; CDR3aa: CASSEGSVDYEQYF
j_gene: TRBJ2-1; v_gene: TRBV4-1; CDR3aa: CASSQETGYNEQFF
j_gene: TRBJ1-1; v_gene: TRBV5-4; CDR3aa: CASSFRTEAFF
j_gene: TRBJ1-2; v_gene: TRBV25-1; CDR3aa: CASSELKTGAGGYTF
j_gene: TRBJ2-5; v_gene: TRBV7-2; CDR3aa: CASSLIGLRETQYF
j_gene: TRBJ1-1; v_gene: TRBV7-8; CDR3aa: CASSLVGENTEAFF
j_gene: TRBJ2-1; v_gene: TRBV23-1; CDR3aa: CASSQSIPSGGQISYNEQFF
j_gene: TRBJ2-2; v_gene: TRBV20-1; CDR3aa: CSAPGLAGRPLTGTGELFF
j_gene: TRBJ2-7; v_gene: TRBV18; CDR3aa: CASSPAEGAAYEQYF